This T cell receptor (beta chain) comes out of a study of cytomegalovirus exposure and HLA in healthy donors. Overall study results and limits: Rare TCR sequences dominated, though some public TCRs recurred in many donors. What TCR beta sequences reportedly achieved was accurate prediction of HLA-A and HLA-B alleles in most subjects.

The PCR used 60 Vbeta and 13 Jbeta primers. Measured with immunoSEQ multiplex PCR; TCRdb has only the in-frame clones, and not every one. The sample has about 230,000 clones, around 88% seen once; the top ten hold over 0.95%. Notes on this clone: What it binds is not known.

Participants comprised healthy donors of bone marrow. The clonotype comes from a woman younger than 30 in good health and CMV-seronegative. Material for sequencing was PBMCs.

The CDR3 region has the DNA TGTGCCAGCAGCTCAGGGGGAGGCTACGAGCAGTACTTC. Protein sequence: CASSSGGGYEQYF. The chain combines TRBV27 with TRBJ2-7; TRBD1 might be the D (7 bases). Germline values: CDR1 MNHEY, CDR2 SMNVEV (reference sequence). Trimming cost V 6 bases and J 3 bases, with 12 bases left between them. This CDR3 region has 13 residues.